Below are 32 T cell receptor beta chains sequenced from a single sample in a study of blood T cell repertoires in COVID-19. TCRdb's copy holds only in-frame clones and misses some; the assay was immunoSEQ multiplex PCR. In the table there are a few hundred thousand clones, approximately 90% of which are singletons. Sequencing was carried out using PBMCs or T cells enriched from blood (not recorded which). The receptors were gathered from a woman between 18 and 29 years old who had recovered from COVID-19.

This clone was counted a single time. The V and J genes are TRBV24-1 and TRBJ1-2, with 8 bases identical to TRBD1. V shed 7 bases, J shed 7 bases, and the junction held 7 bases outside the gene matches. The CDR3 loop spans 13 amino acids. Germline assignment: CDR1 KGHDR and CDR2 SFDVKD. The CDR3 spells CATSEDRASGYTF. The CDR3 region has the DNA TGTGCCACCAGCGAGGACAGGGCCTCTGGCTACACCTTC.

J is TRBJ2-5 and V is TRBV4-2, with D perhaps matching TRBD2 (5 bases). Germline lookup yields CDR1 LGHNA and CDR2 YNFKEQ. The V gene lost 3 bases and the J gene lost 5 bases, with 10 bases spanning the gap. The CDR3 is made up of 13 amino acids. DNA of the CDR3: TGTGCCAGCAGCCAGGACTCGGGGGAGACCCAGTACTTC. This encodes CASSQDSGETQYF.

V gene TRBV19 combines with J gene TRBJ1-3; tentative D call: TRBD1 (5 bases). The CDR3 totals 13 residues. V lost 8 bases and J 0 bases, leaving 8 bases between the germline ends. Germline CDR1 and CDR2: LNHDA and SQIVND (reference sequence). As DNA, the CDR3 is TGTGCCAGTGGGGGGACCTCTGGAAACACCATATATTTT. Translation: CASGGTSGNTIYF.

This chain connects TRBV25-1 to TRBJ1-4; tentative D call: TRBD1 (5 bases). This CDR3 has 15 residues. CDR1 and CDR2 (germline): MGHDK, SYGVNS. Trimming left V 0 bases short and J 1 base short, with 6 bases between. CDR3 coding DNA: TGTGCCAGCAGTGAATACGGGGGAACTAATGAAAAACTGTTTTTT. Its protein product is CASSEYGGTNEKLFF.

The V and J genes are TRBV27 and TRBJ1-6, with a tentative D call TRBD1 (6 bases). Germline loops: CDR1 MNHEY, CDR2 SMNVEV (reference sequence). V was trimmed by 3 bases and J by 7 bases, leaving 10 bases between them. This CDR3 is 14 amino acids long. Here the CDR3 reads CASSFWDKNSPLHF. Written as DNA, the CDR3 is TGTGCCAGCAGTTTTTGGGACAAAAATTCACCCCTCCACTTT.

This chain links TRBV2 with TRBJ2-2; D remains unclear. Germline loops: CDR1 SNHLY, CDR2 FYNNEI. V lost 5 bases and J 4 bases, leaving 17 bases between the germline ends. The CDR3 loop spans 16 amino acids. CDR3 residues: CASSQSPPSITGELFF. The CDR3, as DNA: TGTGCCAGCAGTCAAAGCCCTCCCTCGATCACCGGGGAGCTGTTTTTT.

The chain couples TRBV28 to TRBJ2-7, with 7 positions matching TRBD1. Germline CDR1 is MDHEN and CDR2 is SYDVKM. Germline trimming cut 10 bases from V and 6 bases from J; bases unmatched to any gene: 6. CDR3 length: 11 amino acids. CDR3 sequence (DNA): TGTGCCACAGGGGGTAAGCCCGAGCAGTACTTC. This gives the protein CATGGKPEQYF.

This chain connects TRBV28 to TRBJ2-1; 8 bases match TRBD2. V lost 6 bases, J lost 12 bases, and 22 bases stayed unmatched. CDR1 and CDR2 from the germline V gene are MDHEN and SYDVKM. The CDR3 is 17 residues long. CDR3 sequence: CASRPPGSAGAVGGQFF. The CDR3 nucleotides read TGTGCCAGCAGACCCCCCGGCTCAGCGGGGGCGGTCGGTGGGCAGTTCTTC.

The V call is TRBV6-5, the J call TRBJ2-7, with 8 bases identical to TRBD1. CDR3 length equals 14 residues. CDR1 and CDR2 (germline): MNHEY, SVGAGI. V was clipped by 5 bases and J by 3 bases; unmatched bases: 6. CDR3 residues: CASSRGQEGYEQYF. CDR3 DNA: TGTGCCAGCAGTAGGGGACAGGAGGGCTACGAGCAGTACTTC.

This clone was seen once. The chain uses TRBV2 and TRBJ1-2; 10 nucleotides match TRBD1. Trimming removed 9 bases from V and 4 bases from J; junction bases left unmatched: 2. Germline V gene sequence: CDR1 SNHLY, CDR2 FYNNEI. The CDR3 covers 12 residues. The CDR3 sequence: CASGTGVYGYTF. The CDR3 DNA follows: TGTGCCAGTGGGACAGGGGTCTATGGCTACACCTTC. Using reference TRBV2 and TRBJ1-2 for the parts outside the CDR3, the full variable domain is EPEVTQTPSHQVTQMGQEVILRCVPISNHLYFYWYRQILGQKVEFLVSFYNNEISEKSEIFDDQFSVERPDGSNFTLKIRSTKLEDSAMYFCASGTGVYGYTFGSGTRLTVV.

CDR3: CASSQSPPRGYTF. The CDR3 coding sequence is TGTGCCAGCAGCCAGTCGCCACCGAGGGGCTACACCTTC. The rearrangement joins TRBV14 to TRBJ1-2; no definite D call. Germline-derived CDR1 and CDR2 are SGHDN and FVKESK. The CDR3 runs to 13 residues. Trimming took off 3 bases at V and 8 bases at J, with 13 bases between the two ends.

The J gene is TRBJ1-4, the V gene TRBV4-2; 8 positions match TRBD1. In germline, CDR1 is LGHNA, CDR2 YNFKEQ. Trimming cost V 7 bases and J 5 bases; bases outside gene matches: 21. The CDR3 covers 19 residues. The CDR3 spells CASTRQNQGASSYNEKLFF. CDR3 in DNA: TGTGCCAGCACCCGACAGAACCAGGGGGCCAGTTCGTACAATGAAAAACTGTTTTTT.

The gene calls are TRBV28 and TRBJ2-2, with 7 nucleotides matching TRBD1. The CDR3 consists of 13 residues. Germline V lookup: CDR1 MDHEN, CDR2 SYDVKM. With V trimmed by 5 bases and J by 7 bases, 4 bases remained unmatched. The CDR3 region is CASSVTGLGELFF. CDR3 DNA: TGTGCCAGCAGTGTGACAGGGCTCGGGGAGCTGTTTTTT. The variable domain in full, completed from reference TRBV28 and TRBJ2-2, reads DVKVTQSSRYLVKRTGEKVFLECVQDMDHENMFWYRQDPGLGLRLIYFSYDVKMKEKGDIPEGYSVSREKKERFSLILESASTNQTSMYLCASSVTGLGELFFGEGSRLTVL.

The chain employs TRBV6-2 or TRBV6-3 and TRBJ1-5; 8 nucleotides agree with TRBD1. The trim removed 3 bases at V and 1 base at J, leaving 8 bases unmatched. This CDR3 has 17 residues. Germline V lookup: CDR1 MNHEY, CDR2 SVGEGT. CDR3 residues: CASSYDSGGQSNQPQHF. The CDR3 bases are TGTGCCAGCAGTTATGACTCAGGGGGCCAGAGCAATCAGCCCCAGCATTTT.

This chain links TRBV18 with TRBJ2-7; D is undetermined. Germline assignment: CDR1 KGHSH and CDR2 LQKENI. With 5 bases removed from V and 6 bases from J, the gap between germline ends came to 8 bases. This CDR3 region has 11 residues. CDR3 protein: CASSSMAEQYF. CDR3 bases: TGTGCCAGCTCAAGTATGGCCGAGCAGTACTTC.

The chain recombines TRBV6-5 with TRBJ2-7; 7 nucleotides agree with TRBD1. The CDR3 spans 15 residues. After removal of 5 bases from V and 3 bases from J, the junction contained 10 bases not matched to a gene. CDR1 is MNHEY and CDR2 is SVGAGI in the germline V gene. Written as DNA, the CDR3 is TGTGCCAGCAGTCTACCGGGACAGCGATTCTACGAGCAGTACTTC. It translates to CASSLPGQRFYEQYF.

The chain is built from TRBV7-9 and TRBJ2-5; D is ambiguous. Germline lookup yields CDR1 SEHNR and CDR2 FQNEAQ (reference sequence). V lost 5 bases and J lost 5, with 9 bases in between. This CDR3 region has 12 residues. The CDR3: CASSLPGETQYF. CDR3 coding DNA: TGTGCCAGCAGCCTCCCAGGCGAGACCCAGTACTTC.

Details on this clone: This CDR3 is also generated by other DNA sequences in the sample. The chain is built from TRBV5-1 and TRBJ1-4, with TRBD1 matching 10 bases. From germline, CDR1 is SGHRS and CDR2 YFSETQ. Trimming cost V 4 bases and J 7 bases; bases outside gene matches: 7. CDR3 length: 15 residues. The DNA for the CDR3 is TGCGCCAGCAGCCCGGGGGGACAGGGGCGTGAAAAACTGTTTTTT. Translation: CASSPGGQGREKLFF.

V gene TRBV27 combines with J gene TRBJ2-2; 9 bases line up with TRBD1. Per the germline V gene, CDR1 is MNHEY and CDR2 is SMNVEV (reference sequence). The V gene end was trimmed by 6 bases and the J gene end by 5 bases; junction bases not matched to a gene: 19. CDR3 length: 19 amino acids. CDR3 amino acids: CASSILLQGAIEGTGELFF. The CDR3 bases are TGTGCCAGCAGCATTCTCCTACAGGGGGCAATCGAGGGGACCGGGGAGCTGTTTTTT.

This sequence joins TRBV7-8 and TRBJ1-5; no firm D call. V shed 1 base and J shed 5 bases, with 9 bases lying between them. Germline V lookup: CDR1 SGHVS, CDR2 FQNEAQ. The CDR3 is made up of 14 amino acids. CDR3 DNA sequence: TGTGCCAGCAGCTTAGGAGTGAGGGATCAGCCCCAGCATTTT. This gives the protein CASSLGVRDQPQHF.

V and J are TRBV7-9 and TRBJ1-2, with TRBD1 identical over 8 bases. The CDR3 is 18 amino acids. Germline V gene sequence: CDR1 SEHNR, CDR2 FQNEAQ (reference sequence). The V gene end was trimmed by 7 bases and the J gene end by 0 bases; junction bases not matched to a gene: 16. CDR3 sequence reads: CASTTIGQGLQANYGYTF. The CDR3, as DNA: TGTGCCAGCACCACTATAGGACAGGGATTACAAGCTAACTATGGCTACACCTTC.

This clone appeared a single time. This rearrangement joins TRBV14 to TRBJ1-1; perhaps TRBD1 as D (6 bases). This CDR3 spans 13 amino acids. The V end was cut by 5 bases, the J end by 6 bases, with 13 bases between. Germline V gene lookup returns CDR1 SGHDN and CDR2 FVKESK. The DNA for the CDR3 is TGTGCCAGCAGCACACGACCAGGGGCTGAAGCTTTCTTT. It yields the protein CASSTRPGAEAFF.

CDR3 nucleotide sequence: TGCGCCAGCAGCCCCGACAACACAGATACGCAGTATTTT. Its translation is CASSPDNTDTQYF. The V gene is TRBV5-1, the J gene TRBJ2-3, with no clear D. Trimming removed 4 bases at V and 2 bases at J, with 8 bases between. Germline V lookup: CDR1 SGHRS, CDR2 YFSETQ. This CDR3 has 13 amino acids.

The chain employs TRBV27 and TRBJ2-1; perhaps TRBD2 as D (7 bases). Germline lookup yields CDR1 MNHEY and CDR2 SMNVEV (reference sequence). With 4 bases removed from V and 0 bases from J, the gap between germline ends came to 28 bases. The CDR3 spans 21 residues. The CDR3 bases are TGTGCCAGCAGTTCCCATGCGGGGGCATCCCGGGGACCGAGCTCCTACAATGAGCAGTTCTTC. Translating it yields CASSSHAGASRGPSSYNEQFF.

The chain has TRBV6-5 and TRBJ1-5; unclear D gene. Trimming took 4 bases from V and 3 from J, leaving 13 bases between them. From germline, CDR1 is MNHEY and CDR2 SVGAGI. The CDR3 consists of 15 residues. Here the CDR3 reads CASSLSGRDNQPQHF. Written as DNA, the CDR3 is TGTGCCAGCAGTTTGTCCGGGAGAGACAATCAGCCCCAGCATTTT.

This chain links TRBV28 with TRBJ2-7; 7 nucleotides align to TRBD1. Germline assignment: CDR1 MDHEN and CDR2 SYDVKM. The length of the CDR3 is 13 residues. V was pared by 6 bases and J by 7 bases, with 9 bases of the junction left unmatched. CDR3: CASSWDSLEEQYF. In nucleotides, the CDR3 is TGTGCCAGCAGCTGGGACAGCCTGGAAGAGCAGTACTTC. Based on the CDR3 plus reference TRBV28 and TRBJ2-7, the full variable domain is DVKVTQSSRYLVKRTGEKVFLECVQDMDHENMFWYRQDPGLGLRLIYFSYDVKMKEKGDIPEGYSVSREKKERFSLILESASTNQTSMYLCASSWDSLEEQYFGPGTRLTVT.

V gene TRBV6-5 combines with J gene TRBJ1-1; 8 nucleotides line up with TRBD1. CDR1 MNHEY and CDR2 SVGAGI come from the germline V gene. The CDR3 has 16 residues. V lost 4 bases and J lost 6; bases outside the gene matches: 13. The CDR3: CASSWQQTGVGAEAFF. The CDR3 DNA reads TGTGCCAGCAGTTGGCAACAGACAGGGGTGGGCGCTGAAGCTTTCTTT.

The chain uses TRBV19 and TRBJ2-7, with TRBD2 as a possible D gene (6 bases). Germline CDR1 is LNHDA and CDR2 is SQIVND (reference sequence). V lost 9 bases, J lost 0 bases, and 18 bases lay in between. This CDR3 is built from 15 residues. DNA of the CDR3: TGTGCCAGCAAACCTGGCGGGGTTAGCTCCTACGAGCAGTACTTC. This sequence encodes CASKPGGVSSYEQYF.

This clone was seen a single time. The gene calls are TRBV6-5 and TRBJ1-1; TRBD1 agrees at 10 bases. Germline CDR1 reads MNHEY; CDR2 reads SVGAGI. Germline trimming cut 7 bases from V and 4 bases from J; bases unmatched to any gene: 6. The CDR3 runs to 14 residues. CDR3 coding DNA: TGTGCCAGCAATAGGGGGACAGGGGCCACTGAAGCTTTCTTT. The encoded protein is CASNRGTGATEAFF.

On this clone itself: At one end, the junction sequence differs from germline, possibly due to a read error. This rearrangement joins TRBV29-1 to TRBJ2-1; D might be TRBD2 (5 bases). This CDR3 contains 14 residues. Germline CDR1 is SQVTM and CDR2 is ANQGSEA. DNA for the CDR3: TGCAGCGTCGCGTGGGAGTGGGGTGTTGATGAACAGTTCTTC. This encodes CSVAWEWGVDEQFF.

The chain employs TRBV27 and TRBJ1-5; D not certain. Germline-derived CDR1 and CDR2 are MNHEY and SMNVEV (reference sequence). The V end was cut by 3 bases, the J end by 3 bases, with 12 bases between. The CDR3 is made up of 15 amino acids. CDR3 DNA sequence: TGTGCCAGCAGTTTGAGTCTGTATTCCAATCAGCCCCAGCATTTT. Amino acids: CASSLSLYSNQPQHF.

The chain recombines TRBV9 with TRBJ2-5; 10 nucleotides match TRBD1. Germline V gives CDR1 SGDLS, CDR2 YYNGEE. The CDR3 consists of 15 residues. The V and J ends lost 4 bases and 5 bases, in that order; junction bases with no gene match: 8. CDR3 sequence reads: CASSPGGTGAETQYF. The DNA for the CDR3 is TGTGCCAGCAGCCCGGGGGGGACAGGGGCTGAGACCCAGTACTTC. Full variable domain (rest looked up from reference TRBV9 and TRBJ2-5): DSGVTQTPKHLITATGQRVTLRCSPRSGDLSVYWYQQSLDQGLQFLIQYYNGEERAKGNILERFSAQQFPDLHSELNLSSLELGDSALYFCASSPGGTGAETQYFGPGTRLLVL.